This T cell receptor beta chain was observed in a study of OX40 agonist ivuxolimab in advanced cancers. Across the study: Age averaged around 58 years (range about 23 to 80), and roughly 80% were male. A history of anti-PD-1, anti-PD-L1 or anti-CTLA-4 therapy was acceptable, and roughly 40% had some. Study-wide results and limits: On average, CD8+ T cells showed a greater number of expanded clones than CD4+. CD4+ and CD8+ blood T cells expanded clonally by week 6 at 0.1 to 3.0 mg/kg.

Clones were sequenced by immunoSEQ multiplex PCR, and TCRdb holds only the in-frame ones, with some missing. The profile shows more than 60,000 clones, around 87% of them singletons. This clone has just a few counts. The antigen is not known. The CDR3 runs 14 residues. The V gene's germline CDR1 is SNHLY and CDR2 FYNNEI. The V segment lost 6 bases and the J segment 2 bases; nucleotides outside the gene matches: 4. This TCR was sampled from an adult with an advanced solid tumor such as melanoma, head and neck, liver or kidney cancer. The sequencing used CD4+ or CD8+ T cells sorted from blood, collected in a trial of the OX40 agonist ivuxolimab. The genes are TRBV2 and TRBJ2-5; the match to TRBD1 covers 9 bases. CDR3 amino acids: CASRPGTGQETQYF. CDR3 bases: TGTGCCAGCAGACCCGGGACAGGGCAAGAGACCCAGTACTTC.